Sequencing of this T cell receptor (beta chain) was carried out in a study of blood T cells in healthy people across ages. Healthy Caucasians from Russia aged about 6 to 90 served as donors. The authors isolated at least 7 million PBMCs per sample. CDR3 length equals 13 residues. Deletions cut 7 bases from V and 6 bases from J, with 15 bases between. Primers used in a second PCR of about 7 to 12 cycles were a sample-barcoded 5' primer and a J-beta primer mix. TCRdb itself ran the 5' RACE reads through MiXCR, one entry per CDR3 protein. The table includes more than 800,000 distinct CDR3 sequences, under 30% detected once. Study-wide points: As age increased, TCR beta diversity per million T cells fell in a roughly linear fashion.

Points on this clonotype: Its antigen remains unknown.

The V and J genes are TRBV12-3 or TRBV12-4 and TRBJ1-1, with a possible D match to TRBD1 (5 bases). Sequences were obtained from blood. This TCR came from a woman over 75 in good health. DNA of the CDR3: TGTGCCAGCAAAAACGGGGCCGCCCCTGAAGCTTTCTTT. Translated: CASKNGAAPEAFF.